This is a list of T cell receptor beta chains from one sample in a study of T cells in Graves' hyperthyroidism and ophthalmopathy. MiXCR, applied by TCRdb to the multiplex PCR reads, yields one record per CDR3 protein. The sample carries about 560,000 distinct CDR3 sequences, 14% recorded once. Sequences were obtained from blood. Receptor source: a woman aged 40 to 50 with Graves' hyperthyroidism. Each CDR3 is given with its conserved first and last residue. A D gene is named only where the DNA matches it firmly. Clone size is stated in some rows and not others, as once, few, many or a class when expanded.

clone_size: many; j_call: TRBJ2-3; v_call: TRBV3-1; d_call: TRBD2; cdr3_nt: TGTGCCAGCAGCCAGGGAAGACTAGCGGGCACGACAGATACGCAGTATTTT; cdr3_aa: CASSQGRLAGTTDTQYF
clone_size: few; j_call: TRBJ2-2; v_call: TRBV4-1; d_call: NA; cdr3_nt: TGCGCCAGCAGCCAAGATAGGGAGACCGGGGAGCTGTTTTTT; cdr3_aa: CASSQDRETGELFF
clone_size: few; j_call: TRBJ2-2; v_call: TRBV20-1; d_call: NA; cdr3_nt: TGCAGTGCTAGAGATCGTCCAGGGGTGACCGGGGAGCTGTTTTTT; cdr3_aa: CSARDRPGVTGELFF
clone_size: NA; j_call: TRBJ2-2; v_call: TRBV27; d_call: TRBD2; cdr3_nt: TGTGCCAGCATGACTAGCGGGAGGGTCGGGGGCGGGGAGCTGTTTTTT; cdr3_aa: CASMTSGRVGGGELFF
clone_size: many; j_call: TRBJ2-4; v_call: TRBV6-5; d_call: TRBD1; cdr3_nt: TGTGCCAGCAGTTACGAGGGGACAGGGACGGCCAAAAACATTCAGTACTTC; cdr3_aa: CASSYEGTGTAKNIQYF
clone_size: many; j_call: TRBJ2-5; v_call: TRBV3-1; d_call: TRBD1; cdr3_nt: TGTGCCAGCAGGGGGACAGGGGTACAAGAGACCCAGTACTTC; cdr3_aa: CASRGTGVQETQYF
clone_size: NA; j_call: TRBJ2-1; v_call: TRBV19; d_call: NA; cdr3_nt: TGTGCCAGTAGTTTACAACCTTCGGGGACATCATACAATGAGCAGTTCTTC; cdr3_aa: CASSLQPSGTSYNEQFF
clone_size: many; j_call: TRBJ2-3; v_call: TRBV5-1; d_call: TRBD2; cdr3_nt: TGCGCCAGCCACCTAGCGGGAGCAGGAGATACGCAGTATTTT; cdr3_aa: CASHLAGAGDTQYF
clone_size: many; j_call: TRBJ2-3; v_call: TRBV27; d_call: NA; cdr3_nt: TGTGCCAGCAGTCCCTTTCTAAGGGATACGCAGTATTTT; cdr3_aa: CASSPFLRDTQYF
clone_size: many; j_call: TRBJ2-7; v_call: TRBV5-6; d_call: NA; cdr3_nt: TGTGCCAGTAGCTTAGGGTTTGGCTGGGAGCAGTACTTC; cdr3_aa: CASSLGFGWEQYF
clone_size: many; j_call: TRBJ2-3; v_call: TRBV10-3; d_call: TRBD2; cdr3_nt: TGTGCCATCAGCCCGCCGTGGACTAGCGGGAGAACGAGCACAGATACGCAGTATTTT; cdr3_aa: CAISPPWTSGRTSTDTQYF
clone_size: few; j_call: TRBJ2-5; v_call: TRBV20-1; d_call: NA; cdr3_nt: TGCAGTGCGAGGGTGGGCCAAGAGACCCAGTACTTC; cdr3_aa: CSARVGQETQYF
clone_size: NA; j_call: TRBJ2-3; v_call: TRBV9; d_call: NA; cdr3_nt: TGTGCCAGCAGCCCTCACGGTCCTGGCACAGATACGCAGTATTTT; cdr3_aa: CASSPHGPGTDTQYF
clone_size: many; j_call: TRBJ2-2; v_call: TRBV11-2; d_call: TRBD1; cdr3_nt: TGTGCCAGCAGTCCCGGGGGTGACAGGGGCCTCACCGGGGAGCTGTTTTTT; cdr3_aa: CASSPGGDRGLTGELFF
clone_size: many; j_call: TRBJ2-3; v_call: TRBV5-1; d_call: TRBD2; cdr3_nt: TGCGCCAGCAGCCCCGCCGGGACTAGCTACACAGATACGCAGTATTTT; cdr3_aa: CASSPAGTSYTDTQYF
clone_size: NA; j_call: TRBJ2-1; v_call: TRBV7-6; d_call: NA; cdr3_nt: TGTGCCAGCAGCTTAGCAGGCTACGATGAGCAGTTCTTC; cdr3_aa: CASSLAGYDEQFF
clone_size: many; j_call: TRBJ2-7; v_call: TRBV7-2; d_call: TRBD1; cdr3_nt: TGTGCCAGCAGCAAGGCCGGGACAGGGTTCCACGAGCAGTACTTC; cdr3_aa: CASSKAGTGFHEQYF
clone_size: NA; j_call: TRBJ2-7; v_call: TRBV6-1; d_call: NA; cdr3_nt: TGTGCCAGCAGAAGTGCGGACTCCTACGAGCAGTACTTC; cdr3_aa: CASRSADSYEQYF
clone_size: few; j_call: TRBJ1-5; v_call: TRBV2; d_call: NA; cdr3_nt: TGTGCCAGCACAGGGGACAATCAGCCCCAGCATTTT; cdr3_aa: CASTGDNQPQHF
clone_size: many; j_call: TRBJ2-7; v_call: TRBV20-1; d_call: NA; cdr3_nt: TGCAGTGCTAGCCGGGACTTGCTACTCGGCTCCTACGAGCAGTACTTC; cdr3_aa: CSASRDLLLGSYEQYF
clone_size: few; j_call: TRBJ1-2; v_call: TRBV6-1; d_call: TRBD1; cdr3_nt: TGTGCCAGCGCCGGGACAGGGGCATACTTTAACTATGGCTACACCTTC; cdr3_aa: CASAGTGAYFNYGYTF
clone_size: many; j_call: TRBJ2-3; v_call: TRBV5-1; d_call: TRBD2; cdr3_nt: TGCGCCAGCAGCCCGGGACTAGCGACAGATACGCAGTATTTT; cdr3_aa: CASSPGLATDTQYF
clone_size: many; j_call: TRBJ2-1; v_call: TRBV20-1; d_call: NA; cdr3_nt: TGCAGTGCTAGAGATCGTGTCGGGAAAGTTTCCTACAATGAGCAGTTCTTC; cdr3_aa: CSARDRVGKVSYNEQFF
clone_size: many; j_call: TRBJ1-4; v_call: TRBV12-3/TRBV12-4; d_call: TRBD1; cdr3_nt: TGTGCCAGCAGTTACAGGGGACTCGGTGAAAAACTGTTTTTT; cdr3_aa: CASSYRGLGEKLFF
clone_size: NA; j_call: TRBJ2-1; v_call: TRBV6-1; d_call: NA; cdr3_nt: TGTGCCAGCAGTTCGGGGGTCCACAATGAGCAGTTCTTC; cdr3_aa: CASSSGVHNEQFF